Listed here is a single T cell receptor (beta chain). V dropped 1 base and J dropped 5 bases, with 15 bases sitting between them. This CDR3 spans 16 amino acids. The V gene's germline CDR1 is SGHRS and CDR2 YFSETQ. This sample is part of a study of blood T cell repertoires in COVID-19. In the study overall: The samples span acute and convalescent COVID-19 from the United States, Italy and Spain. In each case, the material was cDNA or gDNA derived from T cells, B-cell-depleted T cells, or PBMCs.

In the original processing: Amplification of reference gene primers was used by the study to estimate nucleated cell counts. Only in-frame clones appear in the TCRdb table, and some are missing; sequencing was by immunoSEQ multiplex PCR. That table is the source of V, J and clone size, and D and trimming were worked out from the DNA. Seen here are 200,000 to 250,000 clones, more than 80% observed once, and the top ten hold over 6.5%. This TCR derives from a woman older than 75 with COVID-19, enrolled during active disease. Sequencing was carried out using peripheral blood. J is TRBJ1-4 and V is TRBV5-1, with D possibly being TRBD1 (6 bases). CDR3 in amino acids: CASSLTAPTGNEKLFF. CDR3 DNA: TGCGCCAGCAGCTTGACCGCCCCGACAGGAAATGAAAAACTGTTTTTT.